These 19 T cell receptor beta chains share one sample of origin, sequenced in a study of regulatory T cells in long-lasting Graves disease. The authors built TCR beta libraries using iRepertoire HTBI primers and Arm-PCR of CDR3 regions. One entry per CDR3 protein, called by TCRdb with MiXCR from the multiplex PCR reads. This table holds some 370,000 distinct CDR3 sequences, around 20% found once. Time point: persistent/refractory GD, antithyroid drugs over 5 years with positive TRAb. PBMC-derived RNA was used for the TCR library. Material: peripheral blood mononuclear cells (PBMCs), obtained when the disease was refractory, from a patient treated with antithyroid drugs. These receptors were obtained from a female donor with Graves disease.

V gene TRBV6-1 combines with J gene TRBJ2-7, with D tentatively TRBD2 (6 bases). This CDR3 is built from 17 residues. Germline V gene data show CDR1 as MNHNS and CDR2 as SASEGT. V was clipped by 7 bases and J by 2 bases, with 24 bases between them. The CDR3 DNA sequence: TGTGCCAGCAACATCCCAGGAGGGCGAATGACGACCTACGAGCAGTACTTC. Translation: CASNIPGGRMTTYEQYF.

At least ten counts were recorded for this clonotype. The rearrangement joins TRBV11-2 to TRBJ2-7; D not resolved. There are 15 residues in the CDR3. Trimming took 5 bases from V and 9 from J, leaving 23 bases between them. Germline values: CDR1 SGHAT, CDR2 FQNNGV. The CDR3 loop reads CASSPNGPLPTVQYF. CDR3 nucleotide sequence: TGTGCCAGCAGCCCGAACGGGCCCCTTCCTACTGTGCAGTACTTC.

The rearrangement uses TRBV7-9 and TRBJ2-7; 11 bases are shared with TRBD2. This CDR3 comprises 14 residues. Unmatched junction bases numbered 5, after V lost 8 bases and J lost 2 bases. Germline CDR1 is SEHNR and CDR2 is FQNEAQ (reference sequence). CDR3 amino acids: CASSLAGVAYEQYF. DNA of the CDR3: TGTGCCAGCTCACTAGCGGGAGTCGCCTACGAGCAGTACTTC.

The sample holds many counts of this clonotype. V is TRBV7-9 and J is TRBJ2-7; 10 nucleotides agree with TRBD1. Germline CDR1 and CDR2: SEHNR and FQNEAQ (reference sequence). The CDR3 is 14 residues long. The junction had 5 bases not matched to a gene; V was cut back by 6 bases and J by 3 bases. DNA of the CDR3: TGTGCCAGCAGTTCAGGACAGGGGGTCTACGAGCAGTACTTC. It encodes CASSSGQGVYEQYF.

This clonotype was seen many times. This sequence joins TRBV27 and TRBJ1-2; 7 bases agree with TRBD1. The V gene's germline CDR1 is MNHEY and CDR2 SMNVEV (reference sequence). The length of the CDR3 is 14 residues. The ends lost 6 bases at V and 5 bases at J; junction bases unmatched: 9. The CDR3: CASSLGQEPYGYTF. CDR3 sequence (DNA): TGTGCCAGCAGCCTCGGACAGGAACCTTATGGCTACACCTTC.

This clonotype was recorded many times. The junction does not match germline at one end; this may be a read error. V and J are TRBV28 and TRBJ1-4; tentative D call: TRBD1 (5 bases). This CDR3 spans 15 amino acids. In germline, CDR1 is MDHEN, CDR2 SYDVKM. DNA for the CDR3: TGTGCCAGCAGTTCCCCCATGGACACGAAAGGAACGCGATTCTTT. This codes for CASSSPMDTKGTRFF.

The V call is TRBV20-1, the J call TRBJ2-6; D may match TRBD1 or TRBD2 (5 bases each). The CDR3 contains 15 residues. CDR1 is DFQATT, CDR2 SNEGSKA, per germline (reference sequence). Trimming took off 6 bases at V and 0 bases at J, with 12 bases between the two ends. CDR3 residues: CSAPGLSSGANVLTF. The CDR3, as DNA: TGCAGTGCCCCGGGGCTGTCCTCTGGGGCCAACGTCCTGACTTTC.

The V gene is TRBV20-1, the J gene TRBJ1-5; D possibly corresponds to TRBD1 (5 bases). This CDR3 has 13 amino acids. In germline, CDR1 is DFQATT, CDR2 SNEGSKA (reference sequence). V lost 2 bases and J lost 7, with 12 bases in between. Here the CDR3 DNA reads TGCAGTGCTAGATCCCAGGGAAGGCAGCCCCAGCATTTT. This gives the protein CSARSQGRQPQHF.

This clonotype has just one count. Because the CDR3 is missing its conserved closing phenylalanine or tryptophan, this is likely a read error. The CDR3 sequence is CASSYPGTGVYEQYL. The DNA for the CDR3 is TGTGCCAGCAGTTATCCCGGGACAGGGGTATACGAGCAGTACCTC. The gene calls are TRBV6-5 and TRBJ2-7, with 10 bases that match TRBD1. CDR1 and CDR2 (germline): MNHEY, SVGAGI. V was clipped by 3 bases and J by 4 bases; unmatched bases: 6. The CDR3 spans 15 residues.

This chain joins TRBV5-1 and TRBJ2-1, with TRBD2 matching over 11 bases. The CDR3 totals 16 residues. From germline, CDR1 is SGHRS and CDR2 YFSETQ. Losses at the gene ends were 3 bases for V and 7 bases for J; bases not matched to a gene: 9. CDR3 protein: CASSWTLAGVGNEQFF. DNA for the CDR3: TGCGCCAGCAGCTGGACACTAGCGGGAGTGGGTAATGAGCAGTTCTTC.

The chain recombines TRBV3-1 with TRBJ2-6; D is perhaps TRBD1 (5 bases). The V end was cut by 10 bases, the J end by 2 bases, with 12 bases between. Germline values: CDR1 LGHDT, CDR2 YNNKEL (reference sequence). CDR3 length equals 14 residues. CDR3 loop: CATGQGAGANVLTF. The CDR3 DNA follows: TGTGCCACCGGGCAGGGCGCTGGGGCCAACGTCCTGACTTTC.

In this sample, this clonotype turned up many times. V usage is TRBV28 and J usage is TRBJ1-2, with no clear D. The germline V gene has CDR1 MDHEN and CDR2 SYDVKM. This CDR3 contains 14 residues. V lost 6 bases and J lost 1, with 12 bases in between. This CDR3 is CASRTDGVNYGYTF. The CDR3 DNA sequence: TGTGCCAGCAGAACCGACGGGGTTAACTATGGCTACACCTTC.

V gene TRBV6-4 combines with J gene TRBJ1-2, with D possibly matching TRBD1 (5 bases). The CDR3 runs 13 residues. V was pared by 0 bases and J by 8 bases, with 10 bases between. Germline V gene sequence: CDR1 MRHNA, CDR2 SNTAGT. The CDR3 reads CASSDSQGRGYTF. The CDR3 coding sequence is TGTGCCAGCAGTGACTCCCAGGGACGGGGCTACACCTTC.

The V call is TRBV29-1, the J call TRBJ2-5; tentative D call: TRBD2 (7 bases). The V end lost 3 bases, the J end lost 3 bases, and 11 bases lay between the germline ends. The CDR3 consists of 13 residues. The germline V gene has CDR1 SQVTM and CDR2 ANQGSEA. The CDR3: CSVDGGGEETQYF. Here the CDR3 DNA reads TGCAGCGTTGATGGGGGGGGCGAAGAGACCCAGTACTTC.

This clonotype was seen more than once but under ten times. The chain employs TRBV29-1 and TRBJ1-5, with 8 bases matching TRBD1. Trimming cost V 6 bases and J 9 bases; bases outside gene matches: 10. The CDR3 length is 13 residues. Germline loops: CDR1 SQVTM, CDR2 ANQGSEA. The CDR3 loop reads CSVRTGTGGPQHF. In nucleotides, the CDR3 is TGCAGCGTCCGGACAGGGACTGGTGGGCCCCAGCATTTT.

This chain connects TRBV20-1 to TRBJ2-6, with D possibly being TRBD1 (5 bases). From germline, CDR1 is DFQATT and CDR2 SNEGSKA (reference sequence). V was shortened by 1 base and J by 1 base, with 8 bases between the two germline ends. CDR3 size: 15 residues. CDR3 nucleotides: TGCAGTGCTAGAGCGCAGGGATCTGGGGCCAACGTCCTGACTTTC. Its protein product is CSARAQGSGANVLTF.

In this sample, this clonotype turned up many times. Here the CDR3 reads CASSFGTVSFYGYTF. The CDR3 DNA is TGTGCCAGCAGCTTTGGGACAGTAAGTTTCTATGGCTACACCTTC. V and J are TRBV5-6 and TRBJ1-2, with TRBD1 matching over 7 bases. CDR1 SGHDT and CDR2 YYEEEE come from the germline V gene. Germline trimming cut 2 bases from V and 4 bases from J; bases unmatched to any gene: 8. This CDR3 is 15 amino acids long.

This clonotype was observed many times. The chain links TRBV2 to TRBJ2-1, with 7 nucleotides matching TRBD2. Trimming cost V 5 bases and J 2 bases; bases outside gene matches: 12. Germline V lookup: CDR1 SNHLY, CDR2 FYNNEI. The CDR3 extends over 17 amino acids. CDR3 DNA: TGTGCCAGCAGTCTGGAAGAAGCGGGATTCACCTACAATGAGCAGTTCTTC. Encoded protein: CASSLEEAGFTYNEQFF. Together with reference TRBV2 and TRBJ2-1, the CDR3 gives the full variable domain: EPEVTQTPSHQVTQMGQEVILRCVPISNHLYFYWYRQILGQKVEFLVSFYNNEISEKSEIFDDQFSVERPDGSNFTLKIRSTKLEDSAMYFCASSLEEAGFTYNEQFFGPGTRLTVL.

This rearrangement joins TRBV11-1 to TRBJ2-1, with 7 bases identical to TRBD1. Germline V gene data show CDR1 as SGHAT and CDR2 as FQDESV (reference sequence). The CDR3 sequence is 15 residues long. J gave up 8 bases and V 2 bases, and 9 bases lay outside the gene matches. Here the CDR3 DNA reads TGTGCCAGCAGCTTAACCCGAGGACAGGTCTATGAGCAGTTCTTC. Protein product: CASSLTRGQVYEQFF.